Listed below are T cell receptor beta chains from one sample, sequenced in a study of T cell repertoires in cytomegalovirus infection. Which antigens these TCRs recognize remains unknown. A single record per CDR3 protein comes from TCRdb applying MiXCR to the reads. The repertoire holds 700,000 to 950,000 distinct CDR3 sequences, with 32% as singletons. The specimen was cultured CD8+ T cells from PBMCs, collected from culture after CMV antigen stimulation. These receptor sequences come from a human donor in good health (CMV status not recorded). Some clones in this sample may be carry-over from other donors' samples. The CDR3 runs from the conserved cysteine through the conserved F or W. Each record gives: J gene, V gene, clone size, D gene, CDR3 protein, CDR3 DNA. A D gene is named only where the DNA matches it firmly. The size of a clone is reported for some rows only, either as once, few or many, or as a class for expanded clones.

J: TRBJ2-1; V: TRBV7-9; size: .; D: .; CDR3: CASSLKPSNEQFF; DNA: TGTGCCAGCAGCTTAAAACCTTCCAATGAGCAGTTCTTC
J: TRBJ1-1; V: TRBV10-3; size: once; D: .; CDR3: CAISDRALGGDTEAFF; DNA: TGTGCCATCAGTGATAGGGCGCTTGGGGGGGACACTGAAGCTTTCTTT
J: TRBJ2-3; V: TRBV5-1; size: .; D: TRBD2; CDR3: CASSLGTSVWDTQYF; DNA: TGCGCCAGCAGCTTGGGGACTAGCGTATGGGATACGCAGTATTTT
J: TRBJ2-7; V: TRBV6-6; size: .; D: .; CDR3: CASSYSNDPEQYF; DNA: TGTGCCAGCAGTTACTCCAACGATCCCGAGCAGTACTTC
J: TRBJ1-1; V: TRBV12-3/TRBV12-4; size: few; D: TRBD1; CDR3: CASGTALNTEAFF; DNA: TGTGCCAGCGGGACAGCACTTAACACTGAAGCTTTCTTT
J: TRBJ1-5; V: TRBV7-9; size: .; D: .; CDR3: CASSFEAGGNQPQHF; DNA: TGTGCCAGCAGCTTCGAGGCAGGCGGCAATCAGCCCCAGCATTTT
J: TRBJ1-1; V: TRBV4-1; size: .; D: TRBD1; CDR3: CASSQGFETGMNTEAFF; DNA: TGCGCCAGCAGCCAAGGTTTTGAGACAGGGATGAACACTGAAGCTTTCTTT
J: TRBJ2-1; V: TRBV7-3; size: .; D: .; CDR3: CASSPSPRETAYNEQFF; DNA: TGTGCCAGCAGCCCCTCCCCTAGGGAGACGGCCTACAATGAGCAGTTCTTC
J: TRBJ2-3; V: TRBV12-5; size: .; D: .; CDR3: CASGFSTDSQILRATDTQYF; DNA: TGTGCTAGTGGCTTCTCAACCGACAGTCAAATACTACGGGCCACAGATACGCAGTATTTT
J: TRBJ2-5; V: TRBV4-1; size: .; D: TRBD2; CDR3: CASSQGGRAGGYQETQYF; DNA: TGCGCCAGCAGCCAAGGGGGGCGAGCGGGAGGGTACCAAGAGACCCAGTACTTC
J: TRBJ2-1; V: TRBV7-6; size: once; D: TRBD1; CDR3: CASSLASSRGQGGNEQFF; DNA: TGTGCCAGCAGCTTAGCGTCGAGTCGCGGACAGGGAGGCAATGAGCAGTTCTTC
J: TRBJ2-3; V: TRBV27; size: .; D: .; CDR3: CASSWVDTQYF; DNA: TGTGCCAGCAGTTGGGTGGATACGCAGTATTTT
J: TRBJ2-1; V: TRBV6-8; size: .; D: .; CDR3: CANSYIGQLYNEQFF; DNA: TGTGCCAACAGTTACATTGGACAGCTCTACAATGAGCAGTTCTTC
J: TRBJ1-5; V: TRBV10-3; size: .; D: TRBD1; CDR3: CAISPTGGYGISNQPQHF; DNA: TGTGCCATCAGTCCGACAGGGGGCTATGGTATTAGCAATCAGCCCCAGCATTTT
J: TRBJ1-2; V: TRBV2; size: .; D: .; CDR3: CASSPMTFNYGYTF; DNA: TGTGCCAGCAGTCCTATGACTTTTAACTATGGCTACACCTTC
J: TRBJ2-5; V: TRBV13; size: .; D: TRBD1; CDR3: CASSGRQGAPGETQYF; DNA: TGTGCCAGCAGCGGAAGACAGGGGGCGCCGGGGGAGACCCAGTACTTC
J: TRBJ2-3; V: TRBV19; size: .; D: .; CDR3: CARLPPFDTQYF; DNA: TGTGCCAGGCTACCTCCTTTTGATACGCAGTATTTT
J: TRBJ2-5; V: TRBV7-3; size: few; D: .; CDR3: CASSLIQGETQYF; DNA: TGTGCCAGCAGCTTAATACAGGGAGAGACCCAGTACTTC
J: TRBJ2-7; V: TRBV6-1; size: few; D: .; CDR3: CASRDRNYEQYF; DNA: TGTGCCAGCAGGGACAGAAACTACGAGCAGTACTTC
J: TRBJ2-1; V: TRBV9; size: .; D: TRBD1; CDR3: CASSVGGTGQFF; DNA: TGTGCCAGCAGCGTAGGAGGGACAGGCCAGTTCTTC
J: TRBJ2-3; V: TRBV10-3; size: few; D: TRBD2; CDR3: CAIRTGGLIDTQYF; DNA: TGTGCCATCCGGACGGGGGGGCTCATAGATACGCAGTATTTT
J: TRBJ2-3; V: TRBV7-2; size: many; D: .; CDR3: CASSKHTQYF; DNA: TGTGCCAGCAGCAAACATACGCAGTATTTT
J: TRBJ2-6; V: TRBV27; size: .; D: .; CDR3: CASSGDFPGANVLTF; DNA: TGTGCCAGCAGTGGGGACTTTCCTGGGGCCAACGTCCTGACTTTC
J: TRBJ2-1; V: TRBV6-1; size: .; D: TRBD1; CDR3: CASSLRDREKQFF; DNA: TGTGCCAGCAGCCTCCGGGACAGGGAAAAGCAGTTCTTC
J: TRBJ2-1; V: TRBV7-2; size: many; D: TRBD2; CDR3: CASSPPPAGGPNEQFF; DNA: TGTGCCAGCAGCCCCCCTCCAGCGGGGGGCCCCAATGAGCAGTTCTTC
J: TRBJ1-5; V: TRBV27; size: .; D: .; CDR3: CASTDGANQPQHF; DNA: TGTGCCAGCACGGATGGCGCCAATCAGCCCCAGCATTTT
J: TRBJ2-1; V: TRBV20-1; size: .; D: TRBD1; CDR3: CSAPNRGPGDEQFF; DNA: TGCAGTGCCCCGAACAGGGGACCAGGGGATGAGCAGTTCTTC
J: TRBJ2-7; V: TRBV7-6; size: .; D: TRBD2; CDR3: CVSSGGGGYEQYF; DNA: TGTGTCAGCAGCGGGGGGGGTGGCTACGAGCAGTACTTC
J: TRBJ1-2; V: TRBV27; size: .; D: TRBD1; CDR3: CASSLSLDRPTFYGYTF; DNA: TGTGCCAGCAGTTTATCCCTGGACAGGCCGACATTCTATGGCTACACCTTC
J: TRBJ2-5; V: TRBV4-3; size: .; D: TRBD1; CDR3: CASSQEDRGLWETQYF; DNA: TGCGCCAGCAGCCAAGAAGACAGGGGGCTCTGGGAGACCCAGTACTTC
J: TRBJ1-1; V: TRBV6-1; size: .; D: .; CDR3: CASSDGGGNTEAFF; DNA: TGTGCCAGCAGTGACGGGGGAGGGAACACTGAAGCTTTCTTT
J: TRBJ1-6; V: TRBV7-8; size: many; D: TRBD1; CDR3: CASSLGDSSYNSPLHF; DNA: TGTGCCAGCAGCTTAGGGGACAGCTCCTATAATTCACCCCTCCACTTT
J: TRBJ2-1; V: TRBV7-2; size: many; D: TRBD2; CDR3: CASSLGLAGGKEQFF; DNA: TGTGCCAGCAGCTTAGGTCTAGCGGGGGGAAAGGAGCAGTTCTTC
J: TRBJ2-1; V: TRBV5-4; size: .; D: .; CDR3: CASSLETNNEQFF; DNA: TGTGCCAGCAGCTTGGAAACTAACAATGAGCAGTTCTTC
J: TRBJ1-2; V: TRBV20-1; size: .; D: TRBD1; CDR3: CSALDRVEDGYTF; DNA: TGCAGTGCCTTGGACAGGGTTGAAGATGGCTACACCTTC
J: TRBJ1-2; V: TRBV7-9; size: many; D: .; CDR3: CASSLDTDGYTF; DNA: TGTGCCAGCAGCTTAGACACAGATGGCTACACCTTC
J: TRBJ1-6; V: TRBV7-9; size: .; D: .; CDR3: CASSLVGANSPLHF; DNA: TGTGCCAGCAGCTTAGTCGGGGCCAATTCACCCCTCCACTTT
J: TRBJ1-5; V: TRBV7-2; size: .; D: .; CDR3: CVSSLGLEPQHF; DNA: TGTGTCAGCAGCTTAGGGTTGGAGCCCCAGCATTTT
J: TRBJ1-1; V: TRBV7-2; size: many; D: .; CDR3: CASERTPNTEAFF; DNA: TGTGCCAGCGAAAGGACACCGAACACTGAAGCTTTCTTT
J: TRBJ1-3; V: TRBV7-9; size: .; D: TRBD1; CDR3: CASSMGQNSGNTIYF; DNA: TGTGCCAGCAGTATGGGACAGAACTCTGGAAACACCATATATTTT
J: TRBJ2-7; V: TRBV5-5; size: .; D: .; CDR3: CASSLRTYGDEQYF; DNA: TGTGCCAGCAGCTTGAGGACCTATGGGGACGAGCAGTACTTC
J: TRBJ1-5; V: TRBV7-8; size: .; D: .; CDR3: CASSPVNEPQHF; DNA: TGTGCCAGCAGCCCCGTCAATGAGCCCCAGCATTTT
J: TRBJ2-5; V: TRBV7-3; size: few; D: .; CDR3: CASSPGPGGSAEETQYF; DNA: TGTGCCAGCAGCCCAGGCCCCGGAGGAAGCGCTGAAGAGACCCAGTACTTC
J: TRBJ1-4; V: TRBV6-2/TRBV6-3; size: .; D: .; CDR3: CASSYLGKLFF; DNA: TGTGCCAGCAGTTACCTGGGAAAACTGTTTTTT
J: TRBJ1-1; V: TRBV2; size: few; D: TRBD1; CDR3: CARLQGRNTEAFF; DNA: TGTGCCAGACTACAGGGGAGGAACACTGAAGCTTTCTTT
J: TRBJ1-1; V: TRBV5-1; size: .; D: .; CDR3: CASSLEALVTEAFF; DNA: TGCGCCAGCAGCTTGGAGGCCCTAGTGACTGAAGCTTTCTTT
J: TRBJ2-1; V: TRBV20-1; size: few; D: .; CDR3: CSARDGGGRFYNEQFF; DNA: TGCAGTGCTAGAGATGGTGGAGGGCGCTTTTACAATGAGCAGTTCTTC
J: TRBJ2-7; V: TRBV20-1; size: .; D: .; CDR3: CSARDIDRTYEQYF; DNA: TGCAGTGCTAGAGATATTGACAGAACATACGAGCAGTACTTC
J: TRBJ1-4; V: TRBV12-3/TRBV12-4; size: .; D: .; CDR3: CASNRSTDGNEKLFF; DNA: TGTGCCAGCAACCGATCCACGGACGGTAATGAAAAACTGTTTTTT
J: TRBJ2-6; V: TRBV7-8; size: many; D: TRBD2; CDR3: CASKIGGGYSGANVLTF; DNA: TGTGCCAGCAAAATCGGGGGGGGATACTCTGGGGCCAACGTCCTGACTTTC
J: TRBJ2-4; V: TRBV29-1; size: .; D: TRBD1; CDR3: CSVSDRDVKNIQYF; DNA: TGCAGCGTTTCCGACAGGGACGTTAAAAACATTCAGTACTTC
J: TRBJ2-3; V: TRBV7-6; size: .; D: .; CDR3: CASSLGPQGGQYF; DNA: TGTGCCAGCAGCTTAGGTCCTCAAGGTGGGCAGTATTTT
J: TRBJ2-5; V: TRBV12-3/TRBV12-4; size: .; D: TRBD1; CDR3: CASSGTGFQETQYF; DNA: TGTGCCAGTTCCGGGACAGGGTTTCAAGAGACCCAGTACTTC
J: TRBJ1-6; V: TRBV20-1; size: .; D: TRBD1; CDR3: CSARVYRGFENSPLHF; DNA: TGCAGTGCTAGAGTGTACAGGGGGTTCGAGAATTCACCCCTCCACTTT
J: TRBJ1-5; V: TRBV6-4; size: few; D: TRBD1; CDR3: CASSETGGWSNQPQHF; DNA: TGTGCCAGCAGTGAGACAGGGGGCTGGAGCAATCAGCCCCAGCATTTT